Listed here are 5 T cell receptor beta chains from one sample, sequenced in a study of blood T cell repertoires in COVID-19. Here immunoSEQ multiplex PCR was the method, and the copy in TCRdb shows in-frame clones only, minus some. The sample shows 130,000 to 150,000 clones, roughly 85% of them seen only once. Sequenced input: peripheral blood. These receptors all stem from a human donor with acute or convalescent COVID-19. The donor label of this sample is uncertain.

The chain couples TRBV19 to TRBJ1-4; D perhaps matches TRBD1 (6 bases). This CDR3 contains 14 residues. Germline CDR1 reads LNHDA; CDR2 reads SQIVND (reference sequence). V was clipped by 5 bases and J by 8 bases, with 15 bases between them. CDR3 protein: CASSPQGGQEKLFF. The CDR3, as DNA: TGTGCCAGTAGTCCCCAGGGCGGACAGGAAAAACTGTTTTTT.

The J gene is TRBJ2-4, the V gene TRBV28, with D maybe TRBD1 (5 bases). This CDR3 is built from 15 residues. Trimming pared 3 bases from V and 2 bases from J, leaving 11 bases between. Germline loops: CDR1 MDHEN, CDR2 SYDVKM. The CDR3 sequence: CASSLLRVPKNIQYF. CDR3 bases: TGTGCCAGCAGTTTGCTCAGGGTTCCCAAAAACATTCAGTACTTC.

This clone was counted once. CDR3 region: CASSSPKAYNEQFF. The CDR3 DNA follows: TGTGCCAGCAGCTCCCCCAAAGCTTACAATGAGCAGTTCTTC. The chain carries TRBV7-2 and TRBJ2-1; no clear D gene. There are 14 residues in the CDR3. The germline V gene encodes CDR1 SGHTA and CDR2 FQGNSA. Trimming pared 4 bases from V and 4 bases from J, leaving 11 bases between.

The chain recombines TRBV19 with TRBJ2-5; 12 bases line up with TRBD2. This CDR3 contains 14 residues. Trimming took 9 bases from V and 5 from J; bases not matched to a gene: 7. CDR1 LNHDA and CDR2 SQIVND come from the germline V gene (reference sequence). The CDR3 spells CARRTSGVGETQYF. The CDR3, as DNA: TGTGCCAGAAGGACTAGCGGGGTGGGGGAGACCCAGTACTTC.

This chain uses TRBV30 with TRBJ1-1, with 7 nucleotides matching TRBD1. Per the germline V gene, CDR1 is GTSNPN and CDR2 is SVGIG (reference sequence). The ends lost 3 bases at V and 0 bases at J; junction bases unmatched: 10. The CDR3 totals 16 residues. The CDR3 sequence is CAWSAEGAGMNTEAFF. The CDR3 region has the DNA TGTGCCTGGAGCGCGGAGGGGGCAGGGATGAACACTGAAGCTTTCTTT.